What follows are 13 T cell receptor beta chains derived from one specimen sequenced in a study of monozygotic twins with inflammatory bowel disease. TCRdb re-called the 5' RACE reads and shows each CDR3 protein once, DNA omitted. The repertoire table contains more than 110,000 distinct CDR3 sequences. The sample taken for sequencing was blood. The receptor set was obtained from a human donor with ulcerative colitis or Crohn's disease, or a healthy co-twin of an affected twin (not recorded which).

The rearrangement uses TRBV20-1 and TRBJ2-3; TCRdb indicates TRBD1, and absent DNA this call remains unverified. The CDR3 is made up of 15 amino acids. CDR1 and CDR2 from the germline V gene are DFQATT and SNEGSKA (reference sequence). CDR3 residues: CSARTRGVRTDTQYF.

The chain recombines TRBV7-6 with TRBJ2-7; there is no DNA to check the TCRdb D call of TRBD2. The germline V gene encodes CDR1 SGHVS and CDR2 FNYEAQ. The CDR3 has 20 residues. The CDR3 region is CASSLNTAGTSGLSSYEQYF.

This chain connects TRBV12-1 to TRBJ2-1; TCRdb indicates TRBD2, and absent DNA this call remains unverified. TRBV12-1 is annotated as a pseudogene. CDR3 length: 20 residues. CDR3 sequence reads: CASSFRGWVAAGLPYNEQFF.

This chain connects TRBV30 to TRBJ1-1; TCRdb designates TRBD1, a call that cannot be tested without DNA. The CDR3 has 15 residues. The germline V gene encodes CDR1 GTSNPN and CDR2 SVGIG (reference sequence). The chain's CDR3 is CAWSPPWDANTEAFF. Drawing the rest from reference TRBV30 and TRBJ1-1, the complete variable domain is SQTIHQWPATLVQPVGSPLSLECTVEGTSNPNLYWYRQAAGRGLQLLFYSVGIGQISSEVPQNLSASRPQDRQFILSSKKLLLSDSGFYLCAWSPPWDANTEAFFGQGTRLTVV.

The rearrangement uses TRBV5-1 and TRBJ2-5; there is no DNA to check the TCRdb D call of TRBD1. The CDR3 contains 14 residues. CDR1 is SGHRS, CDR2 YFSETQ, per germline. CDR3 region: CASSLPGQQETQYF. Complete variable domain (other parts from reference TRBV5-1 and TRBJ2-5): KAGVTQTPRYLIKTRGQQVTLSCSPISGHRSVSWYQQTPGQGLQFLFEYFSETQRNKGNFPGRFSGRQFSNSRSEMNVSTLELGDSALYLCASSLPGQQETQYFGPGTRLLVL.

The CDR3 protein is CATSRVRETYEQYF. The genes are TRBV15 and TRBJ2-7. The germline gives CDR1 LNHNV, CDR2 YYDKDF (reference sequence). CDR3 length: 14 residues.

The rearrangement links TRBV7-2 to TRBJ2-7; the TRBD2 assignment by TCRdb is unverifiable without DNA. CDR3 length: 16 amino acids. Germline V gene lookup returns CDR1 SGHTA and CDR2 FQGNSA. The CDR3 loop is CASSLSVGVHSYEQYF.

The J gene is TRBJ1-2, the V gene TRBV5-1. Germline V gene sequence: CDR1 SGHRS, CDR2 YFSETQ. This CDR3 is 13 amino acids long. The CDR3 region is CASSLRGPEGYTF.

This chain connects TRBV4-3 to TRBJ2-3; TCRdb names TRBD1, which stays unverified in the absence of DNA. This CDR3 contains 17 residues. CDR1 is LGHNA, CDR2 YSLEER, per germline. The CDR3 spells CASSQAVAGGDPDTQYF.

The chain carries TRBV5-6 and TRBJ2-1. Germline V gene lookup returns CDR1 SGHDT and CDR2 YYEEEE. The CDR3 consists of 11 residues. CDR3 loop: CASALLGEQFF. Using reference TRBV5-6 and TRBJ2-1 for the parts outside the CDR3, the full variable domain is DAGVTQSPTHLIKTRGQQVTLRCSPKSGHDTVSWYQQALGQGPQFIFQYYEEEERQRGNFPDRFSGHQFPNYSSELNVNALLLGDSALYLCASALLGEQFFGPGTRLTVL.

The chain recombines TRBV6-5 with TRBJ2-5; TCRdb proposes TRBD2, but this gene call is untestable without DNA. CDR3 length: 16 amino acids. Germline V gene lookup returns CDR1 MNHEY and CDR2 SVGAGI. CDR3 sequence reads: CASSYSAGGPEETQYF.

This chain uses TRBV7-2 with TRBJ1-6. Germline-derived CDR1 and CDR2 are SGHTA and FQGNSA. This CDR3 has 17 residues. CDR3: CASSLATGISYNSPLHF.

The V gene is TRBV20-1, the J gene TRBJ2-1; TCRdb's D gene call, TRBD2, goes unchecked for lack of DNA. This CDR3 contains 14 residues. From germline, CDR1 is DFQATT and CDR2 SNEGSKA (reference sequence). The CDR3 reads CSALSVSSYNEQFF.